Listed below are T cell receptor beta chains from one sample, sequenced in a study of regulatory T cells in long-lasting Graves disease. Each CDR3 protein is one row after TCRdb ran MiXCR on the multiplex PCR reads. In the table there are more than 650,000 distinct CDR3 sequences, around 32% of which are singletons. The specimen comprised peripheral blood mononuclear cells (PBMCs), sampled when the disease was refractory, from a patient treated with antithyroid drugs. These receptors were taken from a female donor with Graves disease. Each CDR3 is given with its conserved first and last residue. D genes are given only for firm matches. Not every row has a clone size; where given, it reads once, few, many or a size class.

V,J,D,size,CDR3,DNA
TRBV29-1,TRBJ2-5,.,.,CSVERDFQETQYF,TGCAGCGTTGAACGGGACTTCCAAGAGACCCAGTACTTC
TRBV9,TRBJ1-1,.,few,CASSVAMGGDTEAFF,TGTGCCAGCAGCGTAGCTATGGGGGGGGACACTGAAGCTTTCTTT
TRBV10-2,TRBJ2-5,.,.,CASSEWQEETQYF,TGCGCCAGCAGTGAGTGGCAGGAAGAGACCCAGTACTTC
TRBV6-5,TRBJ1-2,.,many,CASSYDNLYGYTF,TGTGCCAGCAGTTACGACAACCTCTATGGCTACACCTTC
TRBV2,TRBJ1-5,.,.,CASSAGLYSNQPQHF,TGTGCCAGCAGCGCAGGGTTATATAGCAATCAGCCCCAGCATTTT
TRBV18,TRBJ2-1,.,.,CASSPRIEPYNEQFF,TGTGCCAGCTCACCGCGGATCGAACCCTACAATGAGCAGTTCTTC
TRBV6-1,TRBJ1-2,.,many,CASSEGTVGGYTF,TGTGCCAGCAGTGAAGGGACAGTCGGTGGCTACACCTTC
TRBV5-1,TRBJ1-6,TRBD1,.,CASSPGQDNSPLHF,TGCGCCAGCAGCCCGGGACAGGATAATTCACCCCTCCACTTT
TRBV11-2,TRBJ2-2,TRBD2,few,CASSTPPTSGSPGELFF,TGTGCCAGCAGCACTCCCCCGACTAGCGGGAGCCCCGGGGAGCTGTTTTTT
TRBV20-1,TRBJ2-7,TRBD1,.,CSARGTGYLDEQYF,TGCAGTGCTAGAGGGACAGGCTACCTTGACGAGCAGTACTTC
TRBV27,TRBJ1-1,.,.,CASSSSITANTEAFF,TGTGCCAGCAGTTCCTCTATCACTGCGAACACTGAAGCTTTCTTT
TRBV30,TRBJ1-1,TRBD1,few,CAWSVRGTGGWWTEAFF,TGTGCCTGGAGTGTACGGGGGACAGGGGGCTGGTGGACTGAAGCTTTCTTT
TRBV27,TRBJ1-2,.,many,CASSGRGSYGYTF,TGTGCCAGCAGTGGACGTGGGTCCTATGGCTACACCTTC
TRBV6-1,TRBJ2-5,.,few,CASSELATGDQETQYF,TGTGCCAGCAGTGAACTAGCGACAGGTGACCAAGAGACCCAGTACTTC
TRBV29-1,TRBJ2-5,TRBD2,.,CSSPGGPAGVGETQYF,TGCAGCTCCCCCGGCGGTCCAGCGGGAGTCGGGGAGACCCAGTACTTC
TRBV19,TRBJ2-7,.,few,CASSSQQGISEQYF,TGTGCCAGTAGCAGCCAACAGGGAATATCCGAGCAGTACTTC
TRBV12-3/TRBV12-4,TRBJ1-5,.,.,CASSFWGSHSGNQPQHF,TGTGCCAGCAGTTTTTGGGGATCCCACAGCGGCAATCAGCCCCAGCATTTT
TRBV18,TRBJ1-4,TRBD1,.,CASSPRDRGDEKLFF,TGTGCCAGCTCACCAAGGGACAGGGGGGATGAAAAACTGTTTTTT
TRBV28,TRBJ1-1,.,few,CASSLAGPGRQFEAFF,TGTGCCAGCAGTTTAGCCGGACCAGGGAGACAATTTGAAGCTTTCTTT